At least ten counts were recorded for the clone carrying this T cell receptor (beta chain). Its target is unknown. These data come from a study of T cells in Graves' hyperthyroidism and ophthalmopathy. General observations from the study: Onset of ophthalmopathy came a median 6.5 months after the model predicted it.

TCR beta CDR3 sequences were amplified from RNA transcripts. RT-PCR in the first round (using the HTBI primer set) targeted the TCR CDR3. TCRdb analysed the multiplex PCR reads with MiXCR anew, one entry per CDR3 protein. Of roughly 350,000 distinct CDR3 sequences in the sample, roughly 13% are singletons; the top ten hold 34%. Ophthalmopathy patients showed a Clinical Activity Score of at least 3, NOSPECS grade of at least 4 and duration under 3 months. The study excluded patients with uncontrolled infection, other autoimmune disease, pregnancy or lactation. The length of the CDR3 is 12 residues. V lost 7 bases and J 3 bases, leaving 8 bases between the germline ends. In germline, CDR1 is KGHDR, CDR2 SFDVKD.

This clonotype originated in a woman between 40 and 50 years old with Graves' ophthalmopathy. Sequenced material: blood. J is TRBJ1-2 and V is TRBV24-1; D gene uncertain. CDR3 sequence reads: CATRPEDYGYTF. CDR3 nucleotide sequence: TGTGCCACCAGGCCCGAGGACTATGGCTACACCTTC.